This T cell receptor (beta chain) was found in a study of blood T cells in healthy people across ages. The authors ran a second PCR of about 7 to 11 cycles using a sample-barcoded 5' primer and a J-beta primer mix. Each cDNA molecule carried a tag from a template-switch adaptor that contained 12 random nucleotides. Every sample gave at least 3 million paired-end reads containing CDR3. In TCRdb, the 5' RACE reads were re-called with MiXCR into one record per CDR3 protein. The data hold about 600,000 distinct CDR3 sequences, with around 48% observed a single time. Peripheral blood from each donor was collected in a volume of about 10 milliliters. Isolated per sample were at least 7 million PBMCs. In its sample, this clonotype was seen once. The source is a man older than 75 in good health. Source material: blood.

This CDR3 is CASSWSYRGRETQYF. CDR3 sequence (DNA): TGCGCCAGCAGCTGGTCCTACAGGGGGCGAGAGACCCAGTACTTC. This chain joins TRBV5-1 and TRBJ2-5; 9 bases align to TRBD1. This CDR3 spans 15 amino acids. V was pared by 3 bases and J by 4 bases, with 7 bases of the junction left unmatched. Per germline, CDR1 SGHRS and CDR2 YFSETQ.